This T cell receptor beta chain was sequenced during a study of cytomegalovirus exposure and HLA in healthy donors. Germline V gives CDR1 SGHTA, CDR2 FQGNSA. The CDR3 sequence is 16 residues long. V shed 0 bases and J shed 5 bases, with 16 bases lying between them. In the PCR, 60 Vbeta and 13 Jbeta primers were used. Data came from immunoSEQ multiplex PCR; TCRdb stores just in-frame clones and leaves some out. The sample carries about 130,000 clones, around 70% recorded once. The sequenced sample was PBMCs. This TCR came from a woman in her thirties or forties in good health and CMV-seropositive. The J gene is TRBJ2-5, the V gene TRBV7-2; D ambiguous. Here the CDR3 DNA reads TGTGCCAGCAGCTTAGCAGGTAGCTCTATGTATGAGACCCAGTACTTC. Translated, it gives CASSLAGSSMYETQYF.